Each of the 26 T cell receptor beta chains below was sequenced from the same sample in a study of blood T cell repertoires in COVID-19. Profiled with immunoSEQ multiplex PCR; TCRdb holds only in-frame clones, not every one. The profile shows roughly 230,000 clones, 80% to 85% of them singletons. The material sequenced was peripheral blood. The receptors shown here come from a man aged 35-49 years with acute or convalescent COVID-19.

The chain carries TRBV7-2 and TRBJ1-3; TRBD1 is a possible D gene (6 bases). The V end lost 0 bases, the J end lost 2 bases, and 8 bases lay between the germline ends. The CDR3 covers 15 residues. CDR1 and CDR2 (germline): SGHTA, FQGNSA. CDR3 sequence (DNA): TGTGCCAGCAGCTTAGCCCACAGGGCTGGAAACACCATATATTTT. Residues: CASSLAHRAGNTIYF.

The chain is built from TRBV3-1 (or the pseudogene TRBV3-2) and TRBJ2-7; weak D call: TRBD2 (6 bases). There are 14 residues in the CDR3. CDR1 LGHDT and CDR2 YNNKEL come from the germline V gene (reference sequence). Trimming took 1 base from V and 11 from J, leaving 18 bases between them. The CDR3 loop reads CASSQAFGDSGEYF. DNA for the CDR3: TGTGCCAGCAGCCAAGCTTTTGGGGACTCCGGGGAGTACTTC.

This chain connects TRBV30 to TRBJ1-5, with unresolved D. V was shortened by 3 bases and J by 5 bases, with 8 bases between the two germline ends. Germline V gene sequence: CDR1 GTSNPN, CDR2 SVGIG (reference sequence). This CDR3 has 12 amino acids. CDR3 protein: CAWSWEDQPQHF. The CDR3 nucleotides are TGTGCCTGGAGCTGGGAGGATCAGCCCCAGCATTTT.

This chain links TRBV9 with TRBJ2-7; weak D call: TRBD1 (6 bases). Germline CDR1 and CDR2: SGDLS and YYNGEE. The length of the CDR3 is 14 residues. V lost 2 bases to trimming and J lost 0 bases, with 9 bases between them. The CDR3, as DNA: TGTGCCAGCAGCGTCGACAGGACCTCCTACGAGCAGTACTTC. It yields the protein CASSVDRTSYEQYF.

J is TRBJ2-1 and V is TRBV4-2; TRBD2 matches 11 bases. CDR1 and CDR2 from the germline V gene are LGHNA and YNFKEQ. Trimming cost V 3 bases and J 7 bases; bases outside gene matches: 5. The CDR3 is 15 residues long. The CDR3 nucleotides read TGTGCCAGCAGCCACTTGACTAGCGGGACGAATGAGCAGTTCTTC. Protein sequence: CASSHLTSGTNEQFF.

The chain combines TRBV5-8 with TRBJ1-5; TRBD1 is a possible D gene (6 bases). V lost 0 bases to trimming and J lost 1 base, with 11 bases between them. There are 16 residues in the CDR3. The germline gives CDR1 SGHTS, CDR2 YDEGEE. CDR3 region: CASSLGQGWSNQPQHF. In nucleotides, the CDR3 is TGTGCCAGCAGCTTGGGGCAGGGGTGGAGCAATCAGCCCCAGCATTTT.

V is TRBV11-2 and J is TRBJ1-5; D ambiguous. The CDR3 runs to 15 residues. V was trimmed by 1 base and J by 0 bases, leaving 7 bases between them. Germline V lookup: CDR1 SGHAT, CDR2 FQNNGV. This CDR3 reads CASSLGTISNQPQHF. In DNA, the CDR3 is TGTGCCAGCAGCTTAGGCACAATTAGCAATCAGCCCCAGCATTTT.

This chain uses TRBV7-8 with TRBJ2-6; D might be TRBD1 (5 bases). CDR1 is SGHVS, CDR2 FQNEAQ, per germline. The CDR3 runs 15 residues. The germline V and J ends were trimmed by 1 base and 2 bases, with 6 bases remaining between them. CDR3 region: CASSLGGTGANVLTF. CDR3 nucleotide sequence: TGTGCCAGCAGCTTAGGGGGCACTGGGGCCAACGTCCTGACTTTC.

This chain links TRBV27 with TRBJ1-2; 11 bases are a match to TRBD1. J was trimmed by 6 bases and V by 10 bases; bases with no gene match: 19. The germline gives CDR1 MNHEY, CDR2 SMNVEV (reference sequence). The CDR3 consists of 17 residues. The CDR3 DNA reads as TGTGCCACCCAGGAATACGGGACAGGGGGAAAAACAGATGGCTACACCTTC. Protein: CATQEYGTGGKTDGYTF.

This chain links TRBV2 with TRBJ2-7, with 12 bases lining up with TRBD2. Looked up from germline, CDR1 is SNHLY and CDR2 is FYNNEI. The CDR3 runs 14 residues. V trimming: 6 bases; J trimming: 12 bases; junction bases outside the gene matches: 12. CDR3 loop: CASSVGLAGQGGYF. The CDR3, as DNA: TGTGCCAGCAGCGTGGGACTAGCGGGCCAAGGGGGGTACTTC.

This clone has just one count. The chain recombines TRBV14 with TRBJ1-5, with D unresolved. This CDR3 region has 13 residues. CDR1 and CDR2 from the germline V gene are SGHDN and FVKESK. Between the trimmed V and J ends, which lost 4 bases and 9 bases, there was a span of 13 bases. CDR3 protein: CASSPNPSWPQHF. CDR3 DNA: TGTGCCAGCAGCCCTAACCCCTCTTGGCCCCAGCATTTT. Full variable domain (remainder filled in from reference TRBV14 and TRBJ1-5): EAGVTQFPSHSVIEKGQTVTLRCDPISGHDNLYWYRRVMGKEIKFLLHFVKESKQDESGMPNNRFLAERTGGTYSTLKVQPAELEDSGVYFCASSPNPSWPQHFGDGTRLSIL.

The chain has TRBV27 and TRBJ1-6; a possible D gene is TRBD1 (5 bases). Germline-derived CDR1 and CDR2 are MNHEY and SMNVEV (reference sequence). The ends were cut back, 6 bases at V and 7 bases at J, with 13 bases in the middle. The CDR3 extends over 14 amino acids. The CDR3 DNA is TGTGCCAGCAGGTCCGGGGGGGGAAATTCACCCCTCCACTTT. This encodes CASRSGGGNSPLHF.

The rearrangement links TRBV5-1 to TRBJ2-3; 9 positions match TRBD2. Germline V gene lookup returns CDR1 SGHRS and CDR2 YFSETQ. CDR3 length: 16 residues. V was clipped by 4 bases and J by 0 bases; unmatched bases: 6. CDR3 DNA: TGCGCCAGCAGCACACGACTAGCGGATAGCACAGATACGCAGTATTTT. This codes for CASSTRLADSTDTQYF. Combining the CDR3 with reference TRBV5-1 and TRBJ2-3 gives the whole variable domain KAGVTQTPRYLIKTRGQQVTLSCSPISGHRSVSWYQQTPGQGLQFLFEYFSETQRNKGNFPGRFSGRQFSNSRSEMNVSTLELGDSALYLCASSTRLADSTDTQYFGPGTRLTVL.

This clone showed up just once. V is TRBV4-2 and J is TRBJ1-1; no reliable D call. V was cut by 1 base and J by 3 bases, with 15 bases left in between. This CDR3 comprises 16 residues. Germline values: CDR1 LGHNA, CDR2 YNFKEQ. CDR3 region: CASSQGEGRRDTEAFF. The CDR3 region has the DNA TGTGCCAGCAGCCAAGGGGAAGGGAGGCGCGACACTGAAGCTTTCTTT.

The V and J genes are TRBV5-6 and TRBJ1-1; 12 bases agree with TRBD1. The CDR3 has 17 residues. CDR1 and CDR2 from the germline V gene are SGHDT and YYEEEE. After removal of 2 bases from V and 1 base from J, the junction contained 6 bases not matched to a gene. The CDR3 DNA reads TGTGCCAGCAGCTTCTCCGGGACAGGGGGCAAGAACACTGAAGCTTTCTTT. Translation gives CASSFSGTGGKNTEAFF.

The V call is TRBV24-1, the J call TRBJ1-3, with 10 bases matching TRBD1. This CDR3 has 19 amino acids. Germline V gene lookup returns CDR1 KGHDR and CDR2 SFDVKD. The V and J ends lost 7 bases and 0 bases, in that order; junction bases with no gene match: 14. Here the CDR3 DNA reads TGTGCCACCAGGCGTGACAGGGGGCGGGGTCACCGCTCTGGAAACACCATATATTTT. Amino acids: CATRRDRGRGHRSGNTIYF.

This clone was recorded only once. The chain has TRBV9 and TRBJ1-2; D call uncertain. CDR1 is SGDLS, CDR2 YYNGEE, per germline. Trimming took off 4 bases at V and 4 bases at J, with 5 bases between the two ends. The CDR3 consists of 11 residues. The CDR3 is CASSSSYGYTF. As DNA, the CDR3 is TGTGCCAGCAGCTCTAGCTATGGCTACACCTTC.

This clone was recorded only once. V usage is TRBV7-9 and J usage is TRBJ2-1; a possible D gene is TRBD2 (5 bases). V dropped 5 bases and J dropped 10 bases, with 12 bases sitting between them. CDR1 is SEHNR, CDR2 FQNEAQ, per germline (reference sequence). This CDR3 has 12 residues. The CDR3 sequence is CASSPRPGEQFF. DNA of the CDR3: TGTGCCAGCAGCCCACGCCCGGGGGAGCAGTTCTTC.

A single count supports this clone. V gene TRBV3-1 (or the pseudogene TRBV3-2) combines with J gene TRBJ2-7; D is possibly TRBD1 (5 bases). Germline V gives CDR1 LGHDT, CDR2 YNNKEL (reference sequence). This CDR3 is built from 15 residues. Trimming left V 0 bases short and J 0 bases short, with 9 bases between. The CDR3 region is CASSQERRGSYEQYF. CDR3 in DNA: TGTGCCAGCAGCCAAGAGAGAAGGGGCTCCTACGAGCAGTACTTC.

The V and J genes are TRBV29-1 and TRBJ1-6, with 10 bases fitting TRBD1. Looked up from germline, CDR1 is SQVTM and CDR2 is ANQGSEA. This CDR3 is 13 amino acids long. Germline trimming cut 8 bases from V and 6 bases from J; bases unmatched to any gene: 4. CDR3 loop: CSTRTGGNSPLHF. DNA of the CDR3: TGCAGCACCCGGACAGGGGGTAATTCACCCCTCCACTTT.

V is TRBV5-6 and J is TRBJ1-2; tentative D call: TRBD1 (6 bases). V shed 5 bases and J shed 5 bases, with 19 bases lying between them. The germline CDR1 and CDR2 sequences are SGHDT and YYEEEE. The CDR3 runs 15 residues. In DNA form, the CDR3 reads TGTGCCAGCAGTTCAAACCCTACAGGGAGTTATGGCTACACCTTC. It codes for CASSSNPTGSYGYTF.

The chain employs TRBV27 and TRBJ1-4; 8 nucleotides line up with TRBD1. The CDR3 runs to 13 residues. The germline CDR1 and CDR2 sequences are MNHEY and SMNVEV (reference sequence). With V trimmed by 4 bases and J by 13 bases, 8 bases remained unmatched. The CDR3 loop reads CASSSGQGGPLFF. As DNA, the CDR3 is TGTGCCAGCAGTTCCGGACAGGGTGGGCCACTGTTTTTT.

CDR3 in DNA: TGTGCCAGCTCACCCGACAGGGCCCTCGAAGAGCAGTACTTC. It codes for CASSPDRALEEQYF. This sequence joins TRBV18 and TRBJ2-7; 7 bases fit TRBD1. This CDR3 has 14 residues. The V segment lost 3 bases and the J segment 7 bases; nucleotides outside the gene matches: 9. Germline assignment: CDR1 KGHSH and CDR2 LQKENI.

The chain recombines TRBV7-8 with TRBJ1-1; unclear D gene. Per the germline V gene, CDR1 is SGHVS and CDR2 is FQNEAQ. Trimming removed 5 bases at V and 0 bases at J, with 10 bases between. The CDR3 runs to 14 residues. This CDR3 reads CASSPSTLNTEAFF. The CDR3 DNA sequence: TGTGCCAGCAGCCCCAGTACGCTGAACACTGAAGCTTTCTTT.

The chain joins TRBV4-1 to TRBJ1-2; 9 bases match TRBD1. V shed 2 bases and J 4 bases; nucleotides not matched to a gene: 11. The germline gives CDR1 MGHRA, CDR2 YSYEKL. This CDR3 region has 17 residues. The CDR3 nucleotides read TGCGCCAGCAGCCAATCGTCAGGACAGGGGAGCTCCTATGGCTACACCTTC. Its protein product is CASSQSSGQGSSYGYTF.

This clone was counted a few times. CDR3 sequence: CASSLIGENTEAFF. CDR3 coding DNA: TGTGCCAGCAGCCTGATCGGGGAGAACACTGAAGCTTTCTTT. The chain couples TRBV5-6 to TRBJ1-1, with D unresolved. Germline V gene data show CDR1 as SGHDT and CDR2 as YYEEEE. The ends were cut back, 4 bases at V and 1 base at J, with 11 bases in the middle. The CDR3 contains 14 residues.